This record looks at one T cell receptor beta chain sequence and its context. This record comes from a study of blood T cell repertoires in COVID-19. Study information: Sources were T cells, B-cell-depleted T cells, or PBMCs; the material itself was cDNA or gDNA.

Per the original methods: Amplification of reference gene primers provided the estimated nucleated cell counts. Profiled with immunoSEQ multiplex PCR; TCRdb holds only in-frame clones, not every one. Clone size and the V and J calls come from that table; the DNA yielded D and trimming. The table shows approximately 200,000 clones, with 88% occurring only once. Per the germline V gene, CDR1 is SGHNT and CDR2 is YYREEE (reference sequence). V lost 0 bases and J 6 bases, leaving 13 bases between the germline ends. The CDR3 consists of 15 residues. This TCR was sampled from a man between 70 and 80 years old with active or convalescent COVID-19. The material sequenced was peripheral blood. The chain combines TRBV5-4 with TRBJ2-1; maybe TRBD2 (7 bases). For the CDR3, the DNA is TGTGCCAGCAGCTTGGACGGGGGGCCGGTCAATGAGCAGTTCTTC. Its protein is CASSLDGGPVNEQFF.